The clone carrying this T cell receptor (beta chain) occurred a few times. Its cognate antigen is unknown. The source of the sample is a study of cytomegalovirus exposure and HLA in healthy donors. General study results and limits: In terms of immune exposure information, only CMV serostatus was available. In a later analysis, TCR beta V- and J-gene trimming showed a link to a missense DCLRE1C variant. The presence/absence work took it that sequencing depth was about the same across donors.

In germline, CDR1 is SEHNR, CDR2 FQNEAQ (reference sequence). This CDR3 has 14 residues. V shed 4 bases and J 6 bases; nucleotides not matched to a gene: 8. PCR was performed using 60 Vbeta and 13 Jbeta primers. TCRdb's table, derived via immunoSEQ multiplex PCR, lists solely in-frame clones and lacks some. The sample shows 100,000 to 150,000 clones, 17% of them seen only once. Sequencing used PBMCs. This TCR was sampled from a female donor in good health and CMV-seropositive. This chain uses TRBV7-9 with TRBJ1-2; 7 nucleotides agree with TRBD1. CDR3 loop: CASSSSDRVDGYTF. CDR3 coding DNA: TGTGCCAGCAGCTCCTCCGACAGGGTGGATGGCTACACCTTC.